The present T cell receptor (beta chain) was sequenced within a study of blood T cell repertoires in COVID-19. For the study at large: Samples came from the United States, Italy and Spain, spanning acute and convalescent COVID-19. Sources were T cells, B-cell-depleted T cells, or PBMCs; the material itself was cDNA or gDNA.

Original data processing: From reference gene primer amplification, estimates of nucleated cell counts were derived. The assay was immunoSEQ multiplex PCR, and TCRdb's table has in-frame clones only and misses some. V, J and clone size are taken as reported in that table, and D and trimming were inferred from the DNA itself. The sample has about 290,000 clones; roughly nine tenths are singletons. On this clone: Other DNA sequences in the sample encode the same CDR3.

V lost 1 base and J lost 3, with 4 bases in between. The CDR3 has 13 amino acids. The rearrangement joins TRBV12-3 or TRBV12-4 to TRBJ2-1; the D is unclear. Sequenced input: peripheral blood. The origin of this receptor is a woman between 35 and 50 years old who had recovered from COVID-19. The DNA for the CDR3 is TGTGCCAGCAGTTTAGGACTCTACAATGAGCAGTTCTTC. Translating it yields CASSLGLYNEQFF.